The sample holds one count of the clone carrying this T cell receptor (beta chain). Profiled with immunoSEQ multiplex PCR; TCRdb holds only in-frame clones, not every one. The table records 90,000 to 120,000 clones, 84% of them present only once. The record originates from a study of blood T cell repertoires in COVID-19. Across the study: Collection of acute and convalescent COVID-19 samples took place in the United States, Italy and Spain.

The CDR3 has 12 amino acids. Germline V gives CDR1 SNHLY, CDR2 FYNNEI. V gave up 3 bases and J gave up 4 bases, with 6 bases separating them. Sequencing was performed on peripheral blood. The clonotype was recovered from a human donor in a cohort sampled during active COVID-19. V gene TRBV2 combines with J gene TRBJ1-2, with D unclear. As DNA, the CDR3 is TGTGCCAGCAGTGAGTCCGTCTATGGCTACACCTTC. Its translation: CASSESVYGYTF.